The 2 T cell receptor beta chains below all came from one sample that was sequenced in a study of T cells in localized non-small cell lung cancer. Data came from immunoSEQ multiplex PCR; TCRdb stores just in-frame clones and leaves some out. The table shows tens of thousands of clones, with less than 90% occurring only once. This specimen consisted of peripheral blood, obtained before any cancer treatment. Receptor source: a male donor older than 55 with stage I squamous cell lung carcinoma.

This chain links TRBV25-1 with TRBJ2-7, with TRBD1 identical over 7 bases. CDR3 length equals 14 residues. Germline CDR1 is MGHDK and CDR2 is SYGVNS. After removal of 9 bases from V and 4 bases from J, the junction contained 12 bases not matched to a gene. The CDR3 region is CASTSGTAMYEQYF. CDR3 nucleotide sequence: TGTGCCAGTACTTCCGGGACAGCCATGTACGAGCAGTACTTC.

The chain employs TRBV30 and TRBJ2-5; the D call may be TRBD1 or TRBD2 (5 bases each). V dropped 5 bases and J dropped 0 bases, with 16 bases sitting between them. CDR3 length: 15 amino acids. Germline CDR1 GTSNPN, CDR2 SVGIG (reference sequence). The DNA of the CDR3 is TGTGCCTGGGCAAGGGGCGGGCCGTACCAAGAGACCCAGTACTTC. Amino acids: CAWARGGPYQETQYF.